This is a list of T cell receptor beta chains from one sample in a study of shared clonotypes between healthy human individuals. Libraries were prepared by immunoSEQ multiplex PCR; TCRdb keeps only in-frame clonotypes and omits some of them. The repertoire consists of some 600,000 clones, with 95% to 96% occurring once and the leading ten covering about 0.12%. The specimen sequenced was naive CD8+ T cells sorted from blood. Source of these receptors: a woman in her thirties in good health. Both conserved end residues are trimmed from each CDR3.

TRBJ1-2 | TRBV28 | ASSTGTGGLNYGYT
TRBJ1-1 | TRBV13 | ASSLGADEAF
TRBJ2-7 | TRBV5-4 | ASSPPGLAGPSYEQY
TRBJ2-5 | TRBV5-4 | ASGIQETQY
TRBJ2-7 | TRBV5-1 | ASSLSPSQGESYEQY
TRBJ2-7 | TRBV7-9 | ASSSGTLEQY
TRBJ2-2 | TRBV4-1 | ASSQDDRDREDAGELF
TRBJ2-5 | TRBV9 | ASSVDSSHGQETQY
TRBJ1-2 | TRBV28 | ASVTPGQGLRGYT
TRBJ1-5 | TRBV19 | ASSMGLRGPQH
TRBJ1-2 | TRBV27 | ASRPGTGYGYT
TRBJ2-5 | TRBV19 | ASSGGLAGPKQAQY
TRBJ2-5 | TRBV28 | ASSLPRGETQY
TRBJ2-1 | TRBV5-6 | ASSGGPTGSYNEQF
TRBJ2-7 | TRBV19 | ASSIGTGGEQY
TRBJ1-5 | TRBV27 | ASRTGAIPYSNQPQH
TRBJ1-2 | TRBV5-6 | ASSLGAPLGGYT
TRBJ2-1 | TRBV29-1 | SVEDSESSYNEQF
TRBJ2-7 | TRBV7-3 | ASSPLGEEEQY
TRBJ2-2 | TRBV7-9 | ASSLYRKPGHGNTGELF
TRBJ2-7 | TRBV28 | ASSFRTGVGEQY
TRBJ2-1 | TRBV6-1 | ASITRGTYNEQF
TRBJ1-2 | TRBV28 | ASSLSVGGNYGYT
TRBJ2-2 | TRBV10-2 | ASSDRATRERAGELF
TRBJ1-1 | TRBV5-6 | ASSLEGQGMNTEAF
TRBJ1-1 | TRBV30 | AWRPGATEAF
TRBJ2-7 | TRBV5-1 | ASSMEDRSYEQY
TRBJ2-4 | TRBV11-1 | ASSHPWASGRAAKNIQY
TRBJ2-1 | TRBV18 | ASSPLRGAPEQF
TRBJ1-4 | TRBV13 | ASSSGTDNEKLF
TRBJ2-7 | TRBV28 | ASNPIPGEQY
TRBJ1-1 | TRBV6-5 | ASRTGGGNTEAF
TRBJ2-1 | TRBV19 | ASSWGNEQF
TRBJ2-2 | TRBV28 | ASTLDRASGRNTGELF
TRBJ2-7 | TRBV11-2 | ASSSTYEQY
TRBJ1-3 | TRBV14 | ASSQDLEGAGNTIY
TRBJ2-7 | TRBV9 | ASSYNSYEQY